The rows below give T cell receptor beta chains drawn from one sample of a study of blood T cells in healthy people across ages. TCRdb independently ran MiXCR on the 5' RACE reads; one entry per CDR3 protein. The sample consists of hundreds of thousands of distinct CDR3 sequences, over 40% of them appearing once. The sequenced sample was blood. Receptors originate from a woman older than 75 in good health. Each CDR3 is given with its conserved first and last residue. The order of the fields is D gene, V gene, CDR3 length, clone size, J gene, CDR3 protein, CDR3 DNA. D genes are given only for firm matches. Clone size is not always given. Where it is, it says once, few, many or a class for expanded clones.

>TRBD2|TRBV12-3/TRBV12-4|17|few|TRBJ2-3
CASSSFIAGGGTDTQYF
TGTGCCAGCAGTTCTTTCATAGCGGGAGGTGGGACAGATACGCAGTATTTT
>TRBD2|TRBV10-3|14|many|TRBJ2-1
CATVGTSANNEQFF
TGTGCCACCGTAGGGACTAGCGCAAACAATGAGCAGTTCTTC
>-|TRBV6-6|15|many|TRBJ1-6
CASSYGAVGNSPLHF
TGTGCCAGCAGTTACGGCGCGGTGGGCAATTCACCCCTCCACTTT
>-|TRBV20-1|14|-|TRBJ1-5
CSARGGQINQPQHF
TGCAGTGCTAGAGGGGGGCAGATCAATCAGCCCCAGCATTTT
>-|TRBV27|17|-|TRBJ1-6
CASSPHIGSSYNSPLHF
TGTGCCAGCAGTCCTCATATTGGGAGCTCCTATAATTCACCCCTCCACTTT
>-|TRBV6-1|16|-|TRBJ1-1
CASSEGGGARDTEAFF
TGTGCCAGCAGCGAGGGGGGGGGGGCGCGGGACACTGAAGCTTTCTTT
>-|TRBV14|14|many|TRBJ1-6
CASSQTVYNSPLHF
TGTGCCAGCAGCCAGACGGTGTATAATTCACCCCTCCACTTT
>TRBD2|TRBV6-6|15|many|TRBJ2-7
CASSFTSAASYEQYF
TGTGCCAGCAGTTTCACTAGCGCGGCCTCCTACGAGCAGTACTTC
>-|TRBV30|13|-|TRBJ1-1
CAWNVGLNTEAFF
TGTGCCTGGAACGTGGGGCTGAACACTGAAGCTTTCTTT
>TRBD1|TRBV7-2|20|few|TRBJ1-6
CASSLQGAVMTFSYNSPLHF
TGTGCCAGCAGTCTACAGGGGGCGGTGATGACCTTCTCCTATAATTCACCCCTCCACTTT
>-|TRBV28|14|-|TRBJ1-3
CASRAQVSGNTIYF
TGTGCCAGCAGGGCTCAGGTCTCTGGAAACACCATATATTTT
>TRBD1|TRBV7-2|13|-|TRBJ1-2
CASSSRQGFRYTF
TGTGCCAGCAGCTCCCGACAGGGGTTTCGCTACACCTTC
>-|TRBV4-1|14|-|TRBJ2-3
CASSRYGGTDTQYF
TGCGCCAGCAGCCGCTACGGGGGCACAGATACGCAGTATTTT
>TRBD1|TRBV29-1|22|once|TRBJ2-7
CSVEELGFRGGECHQTNYEQYF
TGCAGCGTTGAAGAGTTGGGATTTCGAGGGGGCGAATGTCACCAAACTAACTACGAGCAGTACTTC
>-|TRBV27|15|-|TRBJ2-7
CASSSSGSGSYEQYF
TGTGCCAGCAGTTCTTCAGGGAGCGGGTCCTACGAGCAGTACTTC
>-|TRBV5-1|13|-|TRBJ1-2
CASSLEGNYGYTF
TGCGCCAGCAGCTTGGAGGGGAACTATGGCTACACCTTC
>-|TRBV28|13|-|TRBJ2-3
CASANAGKDTQYF
TGTGCCAGCGCCAACGCTGGCAAGGATACGCAGTATTTT